A single sample is the source of the 30 T cell receptor beta chains below, sequenced in a study of T-cell memory formation after mild COVID-19. TCRdb reprocessed the 5' RACE reads via MiXCR and lists one record per CDR3 protein. The table has approximately 350,000 distinct CDR3 sequences, around 28% seen once. Sequencing was performed on PBMCs or a T cell subset sorted from them (not recorded which). The receptor source for this set is an adult woman who had mild COVID-19 (a few samples of this study predate the infection). Cell type and time point are not known.

This clonotype has a handful of counts. The chain uses TRBV30 and TRBJ2-3, with TRBD2 matching 9 bases. The CDR3 extends over 16 amino acids. V lost 5 bases, J lost 3 bases, and 12 bases stayed unmatched. Germline CDR1 GTSNPN, CDR2 SVGIG (reference sequence). CDR3 sequence (DNA): TGTGCCTGGGGTCAAACAGCGGGGGGAGGGACAGATACGCAGTATTTT. Translation gives CAWGQTAGGGTDTQYF.

This clonotype was counted between two and nine times. The rearrangement joins TRBV20-1 to TRBJ1-1; weak D call: TRBD1 (5 bases). The V end was cut by 5 bases, the J end by 7 bases, with 20 bases between. Germline CDR1 reads DFQATT; CDR2 reads SNEGSKA (reference sequence). This CDR3 region has 14 residues. CDR3 sequence: CSAPPDNDRFEAFF. The CDR3 DNA is TGCAGTGCTCCACCGGACAATGACCGGTTTGAAGCTTTCTTT.

This clonotype turned up a few times. The rearrangement uses TRBV4-1 and TRBJ2-1; tentatively, D is TRBD2 (6 bases). The CDR3 totals 13 residues. Germline values: CDR1 MGHRA, CDR2 YSYEKL. Trimming took off 5 bases at V and 7 bases at J, with 12 bases between the two ends. The CDR3 DNA is TGCGCCAGCAGCTCCCACGGGGGTAATGAGCAGTTCTTC. Translation: CASSSHGGNEQFF.

The chain joins TRBV12-3 or TRBV12-4 to TRBJ2-1; possible D gene TRBD2, 6 bases. Trimming removed 5 bases at V and 10 bases at J, with 24 bases between. The CDR3 runs to 16 residues. The CDR3 sequence: CASSLSGLGDLYEQFF. For the CDR3, the DNA is TGTGCCAGCAGTCTCTCGGGACTGGGGGACCTGTACGAGCAGTTCTTC.

The CDR3 protein is CASSSGGVGTDTQYF. Written as DNA, the CDR3 is TGCGCCAGCAGCTCTGGAGGGGTAGGCACAGATACGCAGTATTTT. The rearrangement links TRBV5-1 to TRBJ2-3, with D perhaps TRBD2 (6 bases). This CDR3 comprises 15 residues. Germline assignment: CDR1 SGHRS and CDR2 YFSETQ. The V gene lost 3 bases and the J gene lost 1 base, with 12 bases spanning the gap.

This clonotype was detected a few times. The rearrangement joins TRBV7-8 to TRBJ2-1; 7 bases match TRBD2. Germline lookup yields CDR1 SGHVS and CDR2 FQNEAQ. The CDR3 contains 16 residues. V gave up 0 bases and J gave up 2 bases; unmatched junction bases: 4. CDR3 in DNA: TGTGCCAGCAGCTTAGCCGGGACTACCACCTACAATGAGCAGTTCTTC. Translating it yields CASSLAGTTTYNEQFF.

The V gene is TRBV15, the J gene TRBJ2-5; a possible D gene is TRBD2 (5 bases). This CDR3 region has 15 residues. The V end was cut by 4 bases, the J end by 1 base, with 13 bases between. Germline CDR1 reads LNHNV; CDR2 reads YYDKDF (reference sequence). As DNA, the CDR3 is TGTGCCACCAGCAAAGAACTAGTGGTCCAAGAGACCCAGTACTTC. It codes for CATSKELVVQETQYF.

The CDR3 here is CASSSVGPGRRETQYF. Written as DNA, the CDR3 is TGTGCCAGCAGCTCCGTGGGACCCGGGAGAAGAGAGACCCAGTACTTC. The chain has TRBV5-6 and TRBJ2-5; D is possibly TRBD2 (6 bases). CDR1 is SGHDT, CDR2 YYEEEE, per germline. V gave up 3 bases and J gave up 4 bases, with 19 bases separating them. This CDR3 has 16 amino acids.

This clonotype was observed a few times. V is TRBV29-1 and J is TRBJ1-2, with 9 bases aligning to TRBD1. The V and J ends lost 7 bases and 6 bases, in that order; junction bases with no gene match: 9. From germline, CDR1 is SQVTM and CDR2 ANQGSEA. The CDR3 has 13 amino acids. The CDR3 coding sequence is TGCAGCGACTGGACAGGGGTAACTAATGGCTACACCTTC. It yields the protein CSDWTGVTNGYTF.

The chain has TRBV5-6 and TRBJ2-7; 8 nucleotides match TRBD1. In germline, CDR1 is SGHDT, CDR2 YYEEEE. The CDR3 loop spans 15 amino acids. Trimming took 4 bases from V and 5 from J; bases not matched to a gene: 11. The CDR3 sequence: CASSPRDRRQHEQYF. The CDR3 nucleotides read TGTGCCAGCAGCCCGAGGGACAGGCGGCAACACGAGCAGTACTTC. The variable domain in full, with the rest retrieved from reference TRBV5-6 and TRBJ2-7, is DAGVTQSPTHLIKTRGQQVTLRCSPKSGHDTVSWYQQALGQGPQFIFQYYEEEERQRGNFPDRFSGHQFPNYSSELNVNALLLGDSALYLCASSPRDRRQHEQYFGPGTRLTVT.

V and J are TRBV7-9 and TRBJ2-1, with TRBD2 matching 7 bases. Losses at the gene ends were 2 bases for V and 5 bases for J; bases not matched to a gene: 6. CDR3 length: 15 residues. Germline V gene lookup returns CDR1 SEHNR and CDR2 FQNEAQ (reference sequence). Here the CDR3 DNA reads TGTGCCAGCAGCTTAACGGGGGGACTCGACAATGAGCAGTTCTTC. Translating gives CASSLTGGLDNEQFF. The full variable domain, rest sourced from reference TRBV7-9 and TRBJ2-1, is DTGVSQNPRHKITKRGQNVTFRCDPISEHNRLYWYRQTLGQGPEFLTYFQNEAQLEKSRLLSDRFSAERPKGSFSTLEIQRTEQGDSAMYLCASSLTGGLDNEQFFGPGTRLTVL.

V is TRBV2 and J is TRBJ1-2; 8 positions match TRBD1. The CDR3 spans 14 residues. Germline assignment: CDR1 SNHLY and CDR2 FYNNEI. The V gene end was trimmed by 8 bases and the J gene end by 6 bases; junction bases not matched to a gene: 11. Written as DNA, the CDR3 is TGTGCCAGCTGCCTGGGGGACAGGTGGGATGGCTACACCTTC. As protein: CASCLGDRWDGYTF. Combining the CDR3 with reference TRBV2 and TRBJ1-2 gives the whole variable domain EPEVTQTPSHQVTQMGQEVILRCVPISNHLYFYWYRQILGQKVEFLVSFYNNEISEKSEIFDDQFSVERPDGSNFTLKIRSTKLEDSAMYFCASCLGDRWDGYTFGSGTRLTVV.

In this sample, this clonotype turned up once. The chain joins TRBV20-1 to TRBJ2-3; 7 bases are shared with TRBD2. Germline V gene data show CDR1 as DFQATT and CDR2 as SNEGSKA (reference sequence). V shed 3 bases, J shed 6 bases, and the junction held 15 bases outside the gene matches. The CDR3 is 16 residues long. CDR3 sequence: CSASPNYRDYPDTQYF. The CDR3 nucleotides are TGCAGTGCTAGCCCCAATTACCGGGACTACCCTGATACGCAGTATTTT.

The sample holds a few counts of this clonotype. The chain is built from TRBV10-3 and TRBJ1-4; no clear D gene. The CDR3 covers 13 residues. CDR1 and CDR2 (germline): ENHRY, SYGVKD. V was trimmed by 6 bases and J by 7 bases, leaving 12 bases between them. The CDR3 DNA reads as TGTGCCATCAGAAACAGTATGAGTGAAAAACTGTTTTTT. Translated, it gives CAIRNSMSEKLFF.

In its sample, this clonotype was seen a few times. V and J are TRBV7-8 and TRBJ1-1; TRBD1 agrees at 7 bases. Germline V gene sequence: CDR1 SGHVS, CDR2 FQNEAQ. Losses at the gene ends were 5 bases for V and 8 bases for J; bases not matched to a gene: 8. This CDR3 contains 13 residues. The CDR3 DNA reads TGTGCCAGCAGCACTGGGACAGATCTAGAAGCTTTCTTT. It translates to CASSTGTDLEAFF.

A few counts support this clonotype. The gene calls are TRBV5-1 and TRBJ2-1, with 9 bases that match TRBD1. The CDR3 contains 17 residues. V was pared by 4 bases and J by 0 bases, with 8 bases of the junction left unmatched. Per germline, CDR1 SGHRS and CDR2 YFSETQ. CDR3 region: CASSITPGQGSYNEQFF. CDR3 nucleotides: TGCGCCAGCAGCATAACCCCGGGACAGGGCTCCTACAATGAGCAGTTCTTC.

The CDR3 is CATSRDRAAETQYF. For the CDR3, the DNA is TGTGCCACCAGCAGAGATCGGGCAGCAGAGACCCAGTACTTC. The chain has TRBV15 and TRBJ2-5, with D unclear. Per the germline V gene, CDR1 is LNHNV and CDR2 is YYDKDF (reference sequence). CDR3 size: 14 residues. With 0 bases removed from V and 4 bases from J, the gap between germline ends came to 9 bases.

This clonotype was counted a few times. This chain connects TRBV4-1 to TRBJ2-7; D is uncertain. Germline loops: CDR1 MGHRA, CDR2 YSYEKL. There are 13 residues in the CDR3. V lost 4 bases and J 0 bases, leaving 7 bases between the germline ends. DNA of the CDR3: TGCGCCAGCAGCCCGACACTCTCCTACGAGCAGTACTTC. Its protein is CASSPTLSYEQYF.

This chain connects TRBV12-3 or TRBV12-4 to TRBJ2-1, with D tentatively TRBD1 (6 bases). V dropped 6 bases and J dropped 3 bases, with 15 bases sitting between them. The CDR3 has 15 residues. CDR3 DNA: TGTGCCAGCAGCCATCAGGACAGAGTCTACAATGAGCAGTTCTTC. This encodes CASSHQDRVYNEQFF.

V and J are TRBV20-1 and TRBJ2-7, with 7 nucleotides matching TRBD2. V shed 0 bases and J 0 bases; nucleotides not matched to a gene: 5. Per germline, CDR1 DFQATT and CDR2 SNEGSKA (reference sequence). The CDR3 sequence is 15 residues long. The CDR3 loop is CSARDLAEPSYEQYF. CDR3 nucleotide sequence: TGCAGTGCTAGAGATCTAGCGGAGCCCTCCTACGAGCAGTACTTC.

Only a few counts were recorded for this clonotype. J is TRBJ1-1 and V is TRBV12-3 or TRBV12-4; no clear D gene. The germline V and J ends were trimmed by 6 bases and 1 base, with 15 bases remaining between them. The CDR3 extends over 15 amino acids. The chain's CDR3 is CASRSRLGTNTEAFF. The CDR3, as DNA: TGTGCCAGCAGGTCCCGTCTGGGAACGAACACTGAAGCTTTCTTT.

The chain employs TRBV14 and TRBJ2-1, with D perhaps matching TRBD2 (5 bases). V lost 6 bases, J lost 7 bases, and 10 bases lay in between. CDR3 length equals 12 residues. The V gene's germline CDR1 is SGHDN and CDR2 FVKESK. Written as DNA, the CDR3 is TGTGCCAGCAGTCAAAGGAGGAATGAGCAGTTCTTC. Its translation is CASSQRRNEQFF.

This clonotype was found a few times. The chain links TRBV7-8 to TRBJ1-5; TRBD1 might be the D (6 bases). Trimming removed 2 bases at V and 0 bases at J, with 8 bases between. This CDR3 contains 15 residues. CDR1 and CDR2 (germline): SGHVS, FQNEAQ. The DNA for the CDR3 is TGTGCCAGCAGCTTAACAGGGAATAGCAATCAGCCCCAGCATTTT. Protein sequence: CASSLTGNSNQPQHF.

In the case of this clonotype: The germline gene is not matched at one end of the junction; a read error may be the cause. This sequence joins TRBV9 and TRBJ2-7; D remains unclear. The germline V gene has CDR1 SGDLS and CDR2 YYNGEE. This CDR3 contains 12 residues. CDR3 nucleotide sequence: TGTGCCAGCAGCGTAGGAGCCGCCCCGCGTAACTTC. Translating gives CASSVGAAPRNF.

The chain employs TRBV12-5 and TRBJ1-4, with no clear D. The germline CDR1 and CDR2 sequences are LGHNT and FRNRAP. The germline V and J ends were trimmed by 2 bases and 10 bases, with 20 bases remaining between them. This CDR3 region has 16 residues. CDR3 amino acids: CASGLPFGPAGGKLFF. DNA for the CDR3: TGTGCTAGTGGTTTGCCGTTTGGCCCAGCGGGTGGAAAACTGTTTTTT. Looking up the rest from reference TRBV12-5 and TRBJ1-4 gives the full variable domain: DARVTQTPRHKVTEMGQEVTMRCQPILGHNTVFWYRQTMMQGLELLAYFRNRAPLDDSGMPKDRFSAEMPDATLATLKIQPSEPRDSAVYFCASGLPFGPAGGKLFFGSGTQLSVL.

This clonotype was seen more than once but under ten times. The chain recombines TRBV30 with TRBJ2-2; 12 nucleotides agree with TRBD1. This CDR3 has 17 amino acids. In germline, CDR1 is GTSNPN, CDR2 SVGIG (reference sequence). The V gene end was trimmed by 5 bases and the J gene end by 4 bases; junction bases not matched to a gene: 11. In nucleotides, the CDR3 is TGTGCCTGGGACCCAGGGACAGGGGGCGCGGGCACCGGGGAGCTGTTTTTT. It specifies CAWDPGTGGAGTGELFF.

This clonotype was recorded a few times. This chain joins TRBV30 and TRBJ2-3, with D perhaps given as TRBD1 or TRBD2 (5 bases each). V lost 1 base and J lost 8, with 13 bases in between. CDR1 and CDR2 from the germline V gene are GTSNPN and SVGIG (reference sequence). This CDR3 has 13 amino acids. The chain's CDR3 is CAWSETNQGTQYF. CDR3 in DNA: TGTGCCTGGAGTGAGACTAATCAGGGTACGCAGTATTTT.

V usage is TRBV7-9 and J usage is TRBJ1-1, with no clear D. The CDR3 has 17 amino acids. Looked up from germline, CDR1 is SEHNR and CDR2 is FQNEAQ (reference sequence). Trimming removed 7 bases at V and 0 bases at J, with 21 bases between. CDR3 sequence reads: CASTLSPRSYMNTEAFF. As DNA, the CDR3 is TGTGCCAGCACCCTATCACCCAGATCTTACATGAACACTGAAGCTTTCTTT.

The sample holds a few counts of this clonotype. The chain joins TRBV20-1 to TRBJ2-4; D is possibly TRBD2 (5 bases). V gave up 7 bases and J gave up 3 bases, with 13 bases separating them. Germline CDR1 reads DFQATT; CDR2 reads SNEGSKA (reference sequence). The length of the CDR3 is 13 residues. The CDR3 DNA reads as TGCAGTGGAACGGGGATCGTCAAAAACATTCAGTACTTC. Protein: CSGTGIVKNIQYF.

The rearrangement uses TRBV20-1 and TRBJ2-7, with 8 bases matching TRBD1. This CDR3 is built from 13 residues. CDR1 and CDR2 (germline): DFQATT, SNEGSKA (reference sequence). V dropped 0 bases and J dropped 9; count of bases not matched to a gene: 7. The chain's CDR3 is CSARDRRGLMQYF. CDR3 nucleotide sequence: TGCAGTGCTAGAGATCGCAGGGGGCTTATGCAGTACTTC.